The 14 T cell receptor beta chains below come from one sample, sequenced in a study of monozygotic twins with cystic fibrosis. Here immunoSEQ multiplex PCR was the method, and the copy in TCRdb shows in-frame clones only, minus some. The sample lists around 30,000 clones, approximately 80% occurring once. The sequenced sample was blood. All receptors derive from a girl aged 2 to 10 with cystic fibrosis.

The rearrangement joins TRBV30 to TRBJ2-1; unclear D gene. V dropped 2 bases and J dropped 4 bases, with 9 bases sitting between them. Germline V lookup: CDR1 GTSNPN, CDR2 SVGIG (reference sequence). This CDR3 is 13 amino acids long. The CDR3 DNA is TGTGCCTGGAGTCCCAGTCTGTACAATGAGCAGTTCTTC. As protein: CAWSPSLYNEQFF. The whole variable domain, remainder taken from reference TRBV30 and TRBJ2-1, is SQTIHQWPATLVQPVGSPLSLECTVEGTSNPNLYWYRQAAGRGLQLLFYSVGIGQISSEVPQNLSASRPQDRQFILSSKKLLLSDSGFYLCAWSPSLYNEQFFGPGTRLTVL.

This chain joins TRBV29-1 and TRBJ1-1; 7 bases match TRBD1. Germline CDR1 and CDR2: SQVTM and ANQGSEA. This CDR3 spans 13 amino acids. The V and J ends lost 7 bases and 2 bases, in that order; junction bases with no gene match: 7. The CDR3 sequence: CSAGQSLNTEAFF. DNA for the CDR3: TGCAGCGCGGGACAGTCTCTTAACACTGAAGCTTTCTTT.

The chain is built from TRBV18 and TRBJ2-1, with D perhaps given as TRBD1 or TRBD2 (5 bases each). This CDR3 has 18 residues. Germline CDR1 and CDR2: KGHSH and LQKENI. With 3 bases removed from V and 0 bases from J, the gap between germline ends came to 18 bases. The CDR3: CASSPTIGTASSYNEQFF. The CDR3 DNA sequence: TGTGCCAGCTCACCCACCATCGGGACCGCGAGCTCCTACAATGAGCAGTTCTTC.

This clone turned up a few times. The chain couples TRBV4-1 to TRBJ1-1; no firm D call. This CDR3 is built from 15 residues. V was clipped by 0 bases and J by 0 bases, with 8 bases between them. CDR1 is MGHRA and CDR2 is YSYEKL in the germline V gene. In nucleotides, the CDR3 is TGCGCCAGCAGCCAAGAGAGGGCCTTGAACACTGAAGCTTTCTTT. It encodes CASSQERALNTEAFF.

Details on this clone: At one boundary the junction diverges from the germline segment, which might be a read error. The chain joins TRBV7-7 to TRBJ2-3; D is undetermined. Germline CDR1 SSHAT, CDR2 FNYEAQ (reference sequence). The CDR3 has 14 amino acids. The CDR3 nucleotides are TGTGCTAGCAGCACCGGGCACCGCACAGATACGCAGTATTTT. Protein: CASSTGHRTDTQYF.

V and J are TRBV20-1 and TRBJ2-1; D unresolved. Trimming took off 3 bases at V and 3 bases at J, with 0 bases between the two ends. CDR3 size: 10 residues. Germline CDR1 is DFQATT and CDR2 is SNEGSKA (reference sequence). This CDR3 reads CSASYNEQFF. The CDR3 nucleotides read TGCAGTGCTAGCTACAATGAGCAGTTCTTC.

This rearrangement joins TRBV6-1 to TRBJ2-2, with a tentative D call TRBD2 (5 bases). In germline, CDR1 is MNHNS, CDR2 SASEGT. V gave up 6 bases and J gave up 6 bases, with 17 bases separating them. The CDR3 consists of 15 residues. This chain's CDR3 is CASRGAGGGSGELFF. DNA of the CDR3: TGTGCCAGCAGGGGAGCTGGAGGTGGATCCGGGGAGCTGTTTTTT.

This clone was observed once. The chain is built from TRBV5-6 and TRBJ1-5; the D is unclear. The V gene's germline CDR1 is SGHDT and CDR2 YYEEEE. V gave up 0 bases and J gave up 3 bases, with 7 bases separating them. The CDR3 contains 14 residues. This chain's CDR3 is CASSLAGVNQPQHF. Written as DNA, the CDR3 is TGTGCCAGCAGCTTGGCCGGGGTCAATCAGCCCCAGCATTTT.

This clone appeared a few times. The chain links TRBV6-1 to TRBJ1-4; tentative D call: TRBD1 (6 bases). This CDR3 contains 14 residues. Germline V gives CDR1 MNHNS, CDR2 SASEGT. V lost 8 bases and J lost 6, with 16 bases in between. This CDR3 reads CASQRGSGDEKLFF. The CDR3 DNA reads TGTGCCAGCCAAAGGGGGTCAGGCGATGAAAAACTGTTTTTT.

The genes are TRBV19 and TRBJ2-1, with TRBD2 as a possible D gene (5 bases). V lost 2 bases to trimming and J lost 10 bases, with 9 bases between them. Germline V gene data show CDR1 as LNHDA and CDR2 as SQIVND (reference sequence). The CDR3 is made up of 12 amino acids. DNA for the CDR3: TGTGCCAGTAGTATATTGGGGAGAGAGCAGTTCTTC. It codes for CASSILGREQFF.

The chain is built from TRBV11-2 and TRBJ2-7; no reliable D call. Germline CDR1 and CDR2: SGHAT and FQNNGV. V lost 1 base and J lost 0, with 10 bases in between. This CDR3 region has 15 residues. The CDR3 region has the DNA TGTGCCAGCAGCTTAGTCACCAAGAGCTCCTACGAGCAGTACTTC. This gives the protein CASSLVTKSSYEQYF.

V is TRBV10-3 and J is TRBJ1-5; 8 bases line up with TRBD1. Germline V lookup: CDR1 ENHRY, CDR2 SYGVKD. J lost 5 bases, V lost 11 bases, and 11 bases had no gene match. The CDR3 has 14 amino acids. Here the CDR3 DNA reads TGTGCCTCGACGGACAGGGTTAGAGATCAGCCCCAGCATTTT. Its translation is CASTDRVRDQPQHF.

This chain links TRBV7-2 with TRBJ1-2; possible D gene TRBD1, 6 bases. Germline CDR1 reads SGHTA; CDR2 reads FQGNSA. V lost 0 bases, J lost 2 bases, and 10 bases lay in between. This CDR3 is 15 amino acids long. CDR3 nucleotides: TGTGCCAGCAGCTTAGCGAAACAGGGCAACTATGGCTACACCTTC. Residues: CASSLAKQGNYGYTF. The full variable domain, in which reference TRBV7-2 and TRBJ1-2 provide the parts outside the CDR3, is GAGVSQSPSNKVTEKGKDVELRCDPISGHTALYWYRQSLGQGLEFLIYFQGNSAPDKSGLPSDRFSAERTGGSVSTLTIQRTQQEDSAVYLCASSLAKQGNYGYTFGSGTRLTVV.

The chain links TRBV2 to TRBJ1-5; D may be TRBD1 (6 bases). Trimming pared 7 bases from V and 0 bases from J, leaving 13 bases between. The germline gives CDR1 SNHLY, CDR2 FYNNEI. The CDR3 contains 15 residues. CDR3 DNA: TGTGCCAGCAAGCGGACAGACAATAGCAATCAGCCCCAGCATTTT. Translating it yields CASKRTDNSNQPQHF.